This TCR beta chain was observed in a study of blood T cell repertoires in COVID-19. As for the study in general: T cells, B-cell-depleted T cells, or PBMCs supplied cDNA or gDNA.

V was clipped by 5 bases and J by 4 bases; unmatched bases: 1. Germline V gives CDR1 MRHNA, CDR2 SNTAGT. The CDR3 contains 13 residues. The repertoire was sequenced with immunoSEQ multiplex PCR; TCRdb's copy has only in-frame clones and lacks some. Counted here are about 300,000 clones, roughly 87% occurring once; the ten biggest clones make up about 9.8%. The clonotype was recovered from a man aged 18 to 30 with active or convalescent COVID-19. Sequencing was done on a sample of peripheral blood. V is TRBV6-4 and J is TRBJ1-5, with 8 positions matching TRBD1. The CDR3 bases are TGTGCCAGCAGTTGGGACAGGAATCAGCCCCAGCATTTT. Its protein is CASSWDRNQPQHF.